These 20 T cell receptor beta chains originate from one sample sequenced in a study of T cell repertoires in cytomegalovirus infection (dated by TCRdb to between 2018 and 2021). Sequencing relied on an Illumina HiSeq 1500. TCRdb reworked the public reads: Q25 trimming with fastp, MiXCR clone assembly, productive beta chains retained. Each CDR3 protein gets just one entry, which takes the most common genes and DNA from the rows behind it. For this sample there are fewer than 1,000,000 distinct CDR3 sequences; roughly 31% appear just once. The ten largest clones take up about an eighth of the sample. These receptors' antigens are unknown. What the treatment or condition label conveys for this sample: in vitro stimulation with specific CMV peptide epitopes to enrich CMV-specific T cells. The starting material was cultured CD8+ T cells from PBMCs, obtained from culture after CMV antigen stimulation. These receptors were collected from a human donor in good health (CMV status not recorded). Some clones in this sample may be carry-over from other donors' samples.

The CDR3 region is CASSLNTGIEAFF. CDR3 in DNA: TGCGCCAGCAGCTTGAATACAGGGATTGAAGCTTTCTTT. The gene calls are TRBV5-1 and TRBJ1-1; D is perhaps TRBD1 (6 bases). Deletions cut 1 base from V and 7 bases from J, with 11 bases between. The germline V gene encodes CDR1 SGHRS and CDR2 YFSETQ. This CDR3 is 13 amino acids long.

The table lists this clonotype with a few counts. V is TRBV6-5 and J is TRBJ1-2; 9 bases align to TRBD1. The CDR3 runs 16 residues. Per germline, CDR1 MNHEY and CDR2 SVGAGI. With V trimmed by 2 bases and J by 0 bases, 4 bases remained unmatched. The CDR3 DNA reads as TGTGCCAGCAGTTACGGACAGGGGAGAGCTAACTATGGCTACACCTTC. The encoded protein is CASSYGQGRANYGYTF.

This clonotype occurred a few times. The chain has TRBV7-9 and TRBJ1-4; D unresolved. This CDR3 comprises 16 residues. Germline V gene sequence: CDR1 SEHNR, CDR2 FQNEAQ (reference sequence). V shed 5 bases and J shed 0 bases, with 13 bases lying between them. The DNA of the CDR3 is TGTGCCAGCAGCCCCCAGATGGACGCAACTAATGAAAAACTGTTTTTT. It codes for CASSPQMDATNEKLFF. Together with reference TRBV7-9 and TRBJ1-4, the CDR3 gives the full variable domain: DTGVSQNPRHKITKRGQNVTFRCDPISEHNRLYWYRQTLGQGPEFLTYFQNEAQLEKSRLLSDRFSAERPKGSFSTLEIQRTEQGDSAMYLCASSPQMDATNEKLFFGSGTQLSVL.

The V and J genes are TRBV20-1 and TRBJ1-5; 11 bases fit TRBD1. The V segment lost 6 bases and the J segment 7 bases; nucleotides outside the gene matches: 8. Germline CDR1 reads DFQATT; CDR2 reads SNEGSKA (reference sequence). The CDR3 covers 14 residues. The CDR3: CSARRGTGGQPQHF. Written as DNA, the CDR3 is TGCAGTGCCCGAAGGGGGACAGGGGGACAGCCCCAGCATTTT.

This clonotype has at least ten counts. This chain joins TRBV7-8 and TRBJ2-3; weak D call: TRBD2 (6 bases). This CDR3 has 14 residues. Germline CDR1 reads SGHVS; CDR2 reads FQNEAQ. The V gene lost 4 bases and the J gene lost 2 bases, with 10 bases spanning the gap. CDR3 protein: CASSSGLNTDTQYF. DNA for the CDR3: TGTGCCAGCAGCTCAGGACTAAACACAGATACGCAGTATTTT. Together with reference TRBV7-8 and TRBJ2-3, the CDR3 gives the full variable domain: GAGVSQSPRYKVAKRGQDVALRCDPISGHVSLFWYQQALGQGPEFLTYFQNEAQLDKSGLPSDRFFAERPEGSVSTLKIQRTQQEDSAVYLCASSSGLNTDTQYFGPGTRLTVL.

The chain uses TRBV20-1 and TRBJ2-5, with TRBD2 as a possible D gene (6 bases). The CDR3 totals 16 residues. The germline gives CDR1 DFQATT, CDR2 SNEGSKA (reference sequence). Trimming cost V 0 bases and J 4 bases, with 18 bases left between them. CDR3 coding DNA: TGCAGTGCTAGAGACCTAGCGCCCCATGGGGTAGAGACCCAGTACTTC. Encoded protein: CSARDLAPHGVETQYF.

The J gene is TRBJ2-7, the V gene TRBV7-6; 13 nucleotides align to TRBD2. Trimming at V came to 5 bases and at J to 4 bases, leaving 5 bases not matched to a gene. Germline V gene data show CDR1 as SGHVS and CDR2 as FNYEAQ. There are 15 residues in the CDR3. The CDR3 sequence: CASSRTSGGRYEQYF. In DNA, the CDR3 is TGTGCCAGCAGCCGGACTAGCGGGGGCCGTTACGAGCAGTACTTC.

Many counts were recorded for this clonotype. The V call is TRBV12-3 or TRBV12-4, the J call TRBJ2-3, with 12 bases lining up with TRBD2. The CDR3 spans 15 residues. The trim removed 6 bases at V and 6 bases at J, leaving 7 bases unmatched. The CDR3 is CASRWTSGVMDTQYF. The CDR3 nucleotides are TGTGCCAGCAGGTGGACTAGCGGGGTAATGGATACGCAGTATTTT.

This clonotype was observed a few times. V gene TRBV28 combines with J gene TRBJ2-7; the match to TRBD2 covers 7 bases. Unmatched junction bases numbered 14, after V lost 4 bases and J lost 5 bases. Germline CDR1 MDHEN, CDR2 SYDVKM. The CDR3 is 16 residues long. The CDR3 region is CASSSTRWGGGHEQYV. The CDR3 bases are TGTGCCAGCAGTTCGACGAGATGGGGGGGAGGGCACGAGCAGTACGTC.

V gene TRBV24-1 combines with J gene TRBJ2-2, with a tentative D call TRBD2 (6 bases). The CDR3 is made up of 17 amino acids. Germline V CDR1 and CDR2: KGHDR, SFDVKD. V shed 4 bases and J shed 1 base, with 15 bases lying between them. CDR3 residues: CATSEPPGRGNTGELFF. CDR3 DNA sequence: TGTGCCACCAGTGAACCCCCAGGGCGGGGGAACACCGGGGAGCTGTTTTTT.

Concerning this clonotype itself: A clone one base away is much larger, so this may be a read error. The chain carries TRBV12-3 or TRBV12-4 and TRBJ2-7, with D possibly being TRBD2 (6 bases). CDR3 length: 13 amino acids. The CDR3 spells CASTSTGSSELYF. As DNA, the CDR3 is TGTGCCAGCACGTCGACGGGATCTAGCGAGCTGTACTTC.

This clonotype has just a few counts. This chain joins TRBV12-3 or TRBV12-4 and TRBJ2-1; TRBD1 matches at 9 bases. CDR3 length equals 14 residues. Trimming cost V 4 bases and J 7 bases; bases outside gene matches: 5. For the CDR3, the DNA is TGTGCCAGCAGTTCGGGACAGGGACAAAATGAGCAGTTCTTC. It is translated as CASSSGQGQNEQFF.

This chain connects TRBV6-1 to TRBJ2-5; the D is unclear. Trimming took 8 bases from V and 8 from J, leaving 9 bases between them. Looked up from germline, CDR1 is MNHNS and CDR2 is SASEGT. There are 10 residues in the CDR3. The CDR3 bases are TGTGCCAGCGGGTCCCTTACCCAGTACTTC. Its protein product is CASGSLTQYF.

This clonotype was counted a few times. The chain carries TRBV7-8 and TRBJ2-2, with D possibly being TRBD1 (5 bases). The V gene's germline CDR1 is SGHVS and CDR2 FQNEAQ. The CDR3 is made up of 14 amino acids. Trimming removed 8 bases from V and 1 base from J, with 11 bases in between. The CDR3 is CASSGYLNTGELFF. In nucleotides, the CDR3 is TGTGCCAGCTCAGGGTATTTGAACACCGGGGAGCTGTTTTTT.

The chain recombines TRBV27 with TRBJ2-1; 7 bases are a match to TRBD2. This CDR3 has 12 residues. CDR1 and CDR2 from the germline V gene are MNHEY and SMNVEV (reference sequence). CDR3 sequence: CAVLGGLDEQFF. The CDR3 DNA is TGTGCAGTCCTGGGGGGGTTGGATGAGCAGTTCTTC.

This chain uses TRBV5-4 with TRBJ1-1; 8 bases line up with TRBD1. The CDR3 totals 15 residues. Germline CDR1 reads SGHNT; CDR2 reads YYREEE (reference sequence). After removal of 4 bases from V and 1 base from J, the junction contained 6 bases not matched to a gene. CDR3 bases: TGTGCCAGCAGCCAAGACAGGGGCGCGAACACTGAAGCTTTCTTT. Translated: CASSQDRGANTEAFF.

Only a few counts were recorded for this clonotype. The CDR3 DNA sequence: TGTGCCAGCAGCCGACTAGGGACTAGCGGACCGAATTCCTACAATGAGCAGTTCTTC. This gives the protein CASSRLGTSGPNSYNEQFF. The V call is TRBV6-5, the J call TRBJ2-1, with TRBD2 identical over 11 bases. This CDR3 region has 19 residues. V trimming: 6 bases; J trimming: 1 base; junction bases outside the gene matches: 14. The germline CDR1 and CDR2 sequences are MNHEY and SVGAGI.

This clonotype has a count of ten or more. V gene TRBV3-1 combines with J gene TRBJ1-6; D gene unclear. The germline gives CDR1 LGHDT, CDR2 YNNKEL (reference sequence). The CDR3 covers 14 residues. Trimming removed 1 base at V and 10 bases at J, with 11 bases between. CDR3 sequence reads: CASSQGVINSPLHF. The CDR3 region has the DNA TGTGCCAGCAGCCAAGGCGTAATTAACTCACCCCTCCACTTT.

This clonotype showed up just a few times. V usage is TRBV7-2 and J usage is TRBJ1-5; D remains unclear. V lost 1 base and J 7 bases, leaving 8 bases between the germline ends. This CDR3 is built from 13 residues. Germline V gene sequence: CDR1 SGHTA, CDR2 FQGNSA. CDR3 DNA: TGTGCCAGCAGCTTAGACCCCAGGCAGCCCCAGCATTTT. Translating it yields CASSLDPRQPQHF.

In its sample, this clonotype was seen a few times. The chain combines TRBV27 with TRBJ2-1, with unresolved D. The CDR3 length is 16 residues. The V end lost 4 bases, the J end lost 5 bases, and 18 bases lay between the germline ends. Germline CDR1 MNHEY, CDR2 SMNVEV (reference sequence). The CDR3 coding sequence is TGTGCCAGCAGTTCCAACGACGGGTCGAGGCACAATGAGCAGTTCTTC. Translating it yields CASSSNDGSRHNEQFF.